This entry lists 22 T cell receptor beta chains sequenced from one sample in a study of spatial heterogeneity in lung cancer. TCRdb itself ran the 5' RACE reads through MiXCR, one entry per CDR3 protein. The table records 3,500 to 4,500 distinct CDR3 sequences, roughly 53% of them present only once. Noted time point: sample taken at primary tumor resection. Extraction of whole RNA from tumor, nontumor lung or frozen PBMC preceded unsorted sequencing. The source material was PBMCs, sampled at surgery. The origin of the receptors is a female donor with early-stage non-small cell lung cancer.

Comments on this clonotype: Because this beta chain is a stray read in a library intended to capture alpha chains, its abundance should not be given much weight. The chain has TRBV5-1 and TRBJ2-2; TRBD1 agrees at 7 bases. CDR1 is SGHRS, CDR2 YFSETQ, per germline. The junction had 17 bases not matched to a gene; V was cut back by 3 bases and J by 6 bases. This CDR3 region has 18 residues. The DNA for the CDR3 is TGCGCCAGCAGCTCCTTCCCTGACAGGGTTGGTGCGTCCGGGGAGCTGTTTTTT. This sequence encodes CASSSFPDRVGASGELFF. The full variable domain, completed using reference TRBV5-1 and TRBJ2-2, is KAGVTQTPRYLIKTRGQQVTLSCSPISGHRSVSWYQQTPGQGLQFLFEYFSETQRNKGNFPGRFSGRQFSNSRSEMNVSTLELGDSALYLCASSSFPDRVGASGELFFGEGSRLTVL.

This clonotype rates as medium-sized. This beta chain slipped into a library made for alpha chains as a stray read, so its size is not meaningful. V is TRBV12-3 or TRBV12-4 and J is TRBJ2-2, with 8 bases lining up with TRBD2. V was clipped by 6 bases and J by 7 bases; unmatched bases: 10. The CDR3 is 15 amino acids. The CDR3 region has the DNA TGTGCCAGCAGCGGAACGGGGGGGCCGAGCGGGGAGCTGTTTTTT. It yields the protein CASSGTGGPSGELFF.

In the case of this clonotype: This beta chain came through as a stray read in a library set up for alpha chains, and its size says little. J is TRBJ2-7 and V is TRBV20-1; TRBD1 matches 9 bases. Trimming removed 5 bases from V and 2 bases from J; junction bases left unmatched: 7. The CDR3 contains 14 residues. In germline, CDR1 is DFQATT, CDR2 SNEGSKA (reference sequence). The chain's CDR3 is CSADPGQGPYEQYF. For the CDR3, the DNA is TGCAGTGCTGACCCGGGACAGGGACCCTACGAGCAGTACTTC.

About this clonotype: Little can be read into the size of this beta chain, an off-target read in a library designed for alpha chains. The chain has TRBV15 and TRBJ2-1, with a weak D call TRBD2 (6 bases). Trimming pared 3 bases from V and 0 bases from J, leaving 9 bases between. The CDR3 loop spans 15 amino acids. Germline V gene data show CDR1 as LNHNV and CDR2 as YYDKDF (reference sequence). The CDR3 DNA sequence: TGTGCCACCAGCAGCCTCGGGAGCTCCTACAATGAGCAGTTCTTC. This gives the protein CATSSLGSSYNEQFF.

The table lists this clonotype with a few counts. This beta chain is an off-target read within a library intended for alpha chains, so its frequency means little. This rearrangement joins TRBV28 to TRBJ2-7; D is tentatively TRBD1 or TRBD2 (6 bases each). The CDR3 length is 14 residues. Per germline, CDR1 MDHEN and CDR2 SYDVKM. V dropped 9 bases and J dropped 0 bases, with 15 bases sitting between them. CDR3 in amino acids: CASGGTLLSYEQYV. CDR3 DNA: TGTGCCAGTGGGGGGACACTCCTCTCCTACGAGCAGTACGTC.

On this clonotype: Little can be read into the size of this beta chain, an off-target read in a library designed for alpha chains. The rearrangement joins TRBV5-4 to TRBJ2-6, with D unresolved. Trimming took 2 bases from V and 2 from J, leaving 2 bases between them. This CDR3 region has 13 residues. Germline-derived CDR1 and CDR2 are SGHNT and YYREEE (reference sequence). The DNA of the CDR3 is TGTGCCAGCAGCTTTGCTGGGGCCAACGTCCTGACTTTC. Amino acids: CASSFAGANVLTF.

About this clonotype: This beta chain is off target for a library built for alpha chains, so its abundance means little. The gene calls are TRBV30 and TRBJ2-2, with a tentative D call TRBD1 (6 bases). The germline CDR1 and CDR2 sequences are GTSNPN and SVGIG (reference sequence). The CDR3 contains 13 residues. V lost 3 bases to trimming and J lost 1 base, with 6 bases between them. In nucleotides, the CDR3 is TGTGCCTGGAGGACAGGGAACACCGGGGAGCTGTTTTTT. Translating gives CAWRTGNTGELFF.

This clonotype has more than one count but fewer than ten. Because the library targeted alpha chains, this beta chain is an off-target read whose size means little. The genes are TRBV2 and TRBJ1-5; no clear D. The germline V gene has CDR1 SNHLY and CDR2 FYNNEI. The CDR3 spans 15 residues. V was pared by 3 bases and J by 3 bases, with 12 bases between. The CDR3: CASSELGLNNQPQHF. CDR3 sequence (DNA): TGTGCCAGCAGTGAGTTAGGGCTCAACAATCAGCCCCAGCATTTT.

To note about this clonotype: This beta chain is an off-target read within a library intended for alpha chains, so its frequency means little. The V gene is TRBV25-1, the J gene TRBJ2-1; 7 nucleotides match TRBD2. Unmatched junction bases numbered 4, after V lost 8 bases and J lost 0 bases. There are 14 residues in the CDR3. CDR1 and CDR2 (germline): MGHDK, SYGVNS. DNA of the CDR3: TGTGCCAGCGGGGGGGAGCTCTCCTACAATGAGCAGTTCTTC. It codes for CASGGELSYNEQFF. Complete variable domain (other parts from reference TRBV25-1 and TRBJ2-1): EADIYQTPRYLVIGTGKKITLECSQTMGHDKMYWYQQDPGMELHLIHYSYGVNSTEKGDLSSESTVSRIRTEHFPLTLESARPSHTSQYLCASGGELSYNEQFFGPGTRLTVL.

Details on this clonotype: With the library built for alpha chains, this beta chain is off target and its frequency is not meaningful. V and J are TRBV15 and TRBJ2-1, with D possibly being TRBD2 (6 bases). V gave up 5 bases and J gave up 5 bases, with 13 bases separating them. The CDR3 covers 14 residues. The germline gives CDR1 LNHNV, CDR2 YYDKDF (reference sequence). For the CDR3, the DNA is TGTGCCACCAGCGCCGGGACTGCTAACAATGAGCAGTTCTTC. As protein: CATSAGTANNEQFF.

Comment on this clonotype: Little can be read into the size of this beta chain, an off-target read in a library designed for alpha chains. V usage is TRBV7-9 and J usage is TRBJ2-7, with D maybe TRBD2 (6 bases). The V gene lost 5 bases and the J gene lost 6 bases, with 14 bases spanning the gap. Per the germline V gene, CDR1 is SEHNR and CDR2 is FQNEAQ (reference sequence). The CDR3 consists of 13 residues. CDR3 protein: CASSLIAESEQYF. CDR3 bases: TGTGCCAGCAGCCTCATAGCGGAGTCCGAGCAGTACTTC.

A word on this clonotype: Since the library was made to target alpha chains, this beta chain is a stray read and its abundance is not meaningful. V is TRBV30 and J is TRBJ2-1; 7 nucleotides agree with TRBD2. V was clipped by 3 bases and J by 0 bases; unmatched bases: 2. The CDR3 length is 14 residues. From germline, CDR1 is GTSNPN and CDR2 SVGIG (reference sequence). CDR3 sequence reads: CAWSAGDSYNEQFF. As DNA, the CDR3 is TGTGCCTGGAGCGCGGGAGACTCCTACAATGAGCAGTTCTTC.

This clonotype has only one observation. This beta chain lies outside the target of a library built for alpha chains; its clone size means little. CDR3 in DNA: TGTGCCAGCAAGCCATCGGGGGAGGGGCAGTACGTC. This codes for CASKPSGEGQYV. The chain carries TRBV6-1 and TRBJ2-7; 7 bases are shared with TRBD2. Germline-derived CDR1 and CDR2 are MNHNS and SASEGT. V shed 7 bases and J 9 bases; nucleotides not matched to a gene: 9. The CDR3 consists of 12 residues.

To note about this clonotype: This beta chain is a stray sequence in a library constructed for alpha chains; its clone size is not meaningful. The rearrangement joins TRBV14 to TRBJ2-3; no firm D call. Germline-derived CDR1 and CDR2 are SGHDN and FVKESK. V lost 5 bases and J lost 5, with 11 bases in between. The CDR3 covers 13 residues. DNA for the CDR3: TGTGCCAGCAGCTTCTTTATCGGAGATACGCAGTATTTT. It yields the protein CASSFFIGDTQYF. The complete variable domain, with remaining parts taken from reference TRBV14 and TRBJ2-3, reads EAGVTQFPSHSVIEKGQTVTLRCDPISGHDNLYWYRRVMGKEIKFLLHFVKESKQDESGMPNNRFLAERTGGTYSTLKVQPAELEDSGVYFCASSFFIGDTQYFGPGTRLTVL.

This clonotype was counted between two and nine times. Since the library was made to target alpha chains, this beta chain is a stray read and its abundance is not meaningful. The V and J genes are TRBV29-1 and TRBJ2-7, with 9 bases that match TRBD1. This CDR3 has 16 amino acids. CDR1 is SQVTM, CDR2 ANQGSEA, per germline. V was clipped by 5 bases and J by 3 bases; unmatched bases: 14. The CDR3 region has the DNA TGCAGCGTTATTCTAACCGGGACAGGGAAAGTCTACGAGCAGTACTTC. As protein: CSVILTGTGKVYEQYF.

To note about this clonotype: Found in a library prepared for alpha chains, this beta chain is an off-target read, and its abundance has little meaning. The rearrangement uses TRBV10-3 and TRBJ2-2; the D is unclear. Germline loops: CDR1 ENHRY, CDR2 SYGVKD. CDR3 size: 15 residues. Deletions cut 4 bases from V and 5 bases from J, with 14 bases between. This CDR3 is CAISVLGDATGELFF. DNA for the CDR3: TGTGCCATCAGTGTTTTAGGAGACGCAACCGGGGAGCTGTTTTTT.

In the case of this clonotype: Since it is a stray read in a library aimed at alpha chains, this beta chain has a size that is not meaningful. This chain links TRBV20-1 with TRBJ2-5, with 8 bases lining up with TRBD1. Trimming took 4 bases from V and 4 from J; bases not matched to a gene: 5. This CDR3 has 13 residues. Germline assignment: CDR1 DFQATT and CDR2 SNEGSKA (reference sequence). The CDR3 coding sequence is TGCAGTGCTACCGGACAGGGACTAGAGACCCAGTACTTC. Its translation is CSATGQGLETQYF.

Comments on this clonotype: With the library built for alpha chains, this beta chain is off target and its frequency is not meaningful. V and J are TRBV24-1 and TRBJ2-6, with D possibly being TRBD1 (5 bases). Germline V gene lookup returns CDR1 KGHDR and CDR2 SFDVKD. V was pared by 3 bases and J by 0 bases, with 8 bases between. The length of the CDR3 is 16 residues. The CDR3 DNA follows: TGTGCCACCAGTGATGGGGCAATCTCTGGGGCCAACGTCCTGACTTTC. It encodes CATSDGAISGANVLTF.

With regard to this clonotype: A library made for alpha chains picked up this beta chain off target, so its size means little. The chain recombines TRBV18 with TRBJ2-1; no clear D. The germline CDR1 and CDR2 sequences are KGHSH and LQKENI. V was pared by 8 bases and J by 7 bases, with 18 bases between. This CDR3 is built from 14 residues. Written as DNA, the CDR3 is TGTGCCAGCGCGAGCTCGATGGGTGGGAATGAGCAGTTCTTC. This sequence encodes CASASSMGGNEQFF.

Points on this clonotype: A library made for alpha chains picked up this beta chain off target, so its size means little. The rearrangement uses TRBV12-3 or TRBV12-4 and TRBJ2-5, with 10 bases fitting TRBD2. With 3 bases clipped from V and 7 bases from J, the junction kept 8 bases outside the gene matches. The CDR3 spans 15 residues. The CDR3 nucleotides read TGTGCCAGCAGTTTGCTAAGCGGGGGGGTTGGGACCCAGTACTTC. Translating gives CASSLLSGGVGTQYF.

Points on this clonotype: Because this beta chain is a stray read in a library intended to capture alpha chains, its abundance should not be given much weight. The rearrangement joins TRBV4-3 to TRBJ2-3, with TRBD1 matching 12 bases. CDR3 size: 17 residues. Germline V gene lookup returns CDR1 LGHNA and CDR2 YSLEER. V was pared by 4 bases and J by 4 bases, with 9 bases of the junction left unmatched. CDR3 sequence: CASSRRTGTGGPDTQYF. As DNA, the CDR3 is TGCGCCAGCAGCCGGCGGACCGGGACAGGGGGCCCAGATACGCAGTATTTT.

This clonotype was counted between two and nine times. Found in a library prepared for alpha chains, this beta chain is an off-target read, and its abundance has little meaning. This sequence joins TRBV7-9 and TRBJ2-5; D gene unclear. The CDR3 extends over 13 amino acids. Trimming took 3 bases from V and 1 from J, leaving 6 bases between them. Germline V gene data show CDR1 as SEHNR and CDR2 as FQNEAQ (reference sequence). CDR3 DNA sequence: TGTGCCAGCAGCTTTTTGCCCCAAGAGACCCAGTACTTC. It codes for CASSFLPQETQYF.